The present entry profiles one T cell receptor (beta chain) with its context. Antigen unknown. This sample is drawn from a study of PD-L1 blockade in urothelial cancer. Study-level information: Earlier, patients had received 0 to 3 chemotherapy regimens.

Measured with immunoSEQ multiplex PCR; TCRdb has only the in-frame clones, and not every one. The table lists 95,000 to 130,000 clones, around 88% of them singletons. J lost 6 bases, V lost 2 bases, and 7 bases had no gene match. The CDR3 totals 15 residues. CDR1 is MNHGY and CDR2 is SVAAGI in the germline V gene. Time point reported: peripheral blood 6 weeks after treatment start. Findings of the study overall: More expansion of tumor-associated blood clones, seen at 3 weeks, marked durable-benefit patients.

The chain links TRBV6-9 to TRBJ2-5; 9 positions agree with TRBD1. The sample here was PBMCs, taken around atezolizumab (anti-PD-L1) treatment. The TCR sequence derives from a man aged 60 to 69 with urothelial cancer. Written as DNA, the CDR3 is TGTGCCAGCAGTTATCTGGACAGGGGAGAGAAGACCCAGTACTTC. It yields the protein CASSYLDRGEKTQYF.